The 24 T cell receptor beta chains listed next were all sequenced from one sample in a study of CD8 T cells in ankylosing spondylitis. TCRdb processed the 5' RACE reads anew with MiXCR; each CDR3 protein has one entry. Here the sample spans 40,000 or so distinct CDR3 sequences, more than 9.5% being singletons. Sequenced input: blood, either unsorted or a sorted T cell fraction (not recorded which). The receptors derive from a male donor with ankylosing spondylitis or in good health (not recorded which).

This clonotype was picked up many times. V and J are TRBV3-1 and TRBJ2-7; no reliable D call. Per germline, CDR1 LGHDT and CDR2 YNNKEL (reference sequence). The CDR3 has 15 residues. V lost 6 bases and J lost 0, with 15 bases in between. The CDR3 here is CASRYGNSNSYEQYF. The CDR3 DNA reads as TGTGCCAGCAGGTATGGGAACAGCAACTCCTACGAGCAGTACTTC.

This clonotype has ten or more counts. The chain employs TRBV3-1 and TRBJ1-1; D remains unclear. This CDR3 is built from 14 residues. The germline V and J ends were trimmed by 4 bases and 1 base, with 10 bases remaining between them. Germline assignment: CDR1 LGHDT and CDR2 YNNKEL (reference sequence). The CDR3 DNA is TGTGCCAGCAGCCGGGGTGGATGGAACACTGAAGCTTTCTTT. Protein sequence: CASSRGGWNTEAFF.

The rearrangement uses TRBV11-3 and TRBJ1-6; no clear D. CDR3 length equals 13 residues. V lost 2 bases and J lost 8, with 7 bases in between. CDR1 and CDR2 (germline): SGHNT, YENEEA. CDR3 sequence reads: CASSLLRHSPLHF. In DNA form, the CDR3 reads TGTGCCAGCAGCTTACTGAGACATTCACCCCTCCACTTT.

At least ten counts were recorded for this clonotype. This chain links TRBV14 with TRBJ2-7; TRBD1 might be the D (6 bases). CDR3 size: 12 residues. The V end was cut by 5 bases, the J end by 4 bases, with 9 bases between. CDR1 is SGHDN and CDR2 is FVKESK in the germline V gene. The CDR3 protein is CASSLQGYEQYF. The CDR3 DNA sequence: TGTGCCAGCAGCTTACAGGGATACGAGCAGTACTTC.

The chain employs TRBV19 and TRBJ2-2; D gene uncertain. Germline V gene data show CDR1 as LNHDA and CDR2 as SQIVND (reference sequence). Trimming stripped 8 bases from V and 2 bases from J, with 6 bases between. The CDR3 covers 12 residues. CDR3 DNA: TGTGCCAGTGACCAAAACACCGGGGAGCTGTTTTTT. Its translation is CASDQNTGELFF.

This clonotype has a count of ten or more. This rearrangement joins TRBV27 to TRBJ1-1; 8 positions match TRBD1. Germline CDR1 MNHEY, CDR2 SMNVEV (reference sequence). This CDR3 comprises 15 residues. V lost 5 bases to trimming and J lost 5 bases; unmatched junction nucleotides: 10. In DNA form, the CDR3 reads TGTGCCAGCAGTCCAGACAGGGGTCCTCGGACTGAAGCTTTCTTT. Its translation: CASSPDRGPRTEAFF.

This clonotype was counted ten times or more. The chain employs TRBV3-1 and TRBJ1-1, with D tentatively TRBD1 (6 bases). This CDR3 comprises 12 residues. CDR1 is LGHDT, CDR2 YNNKEL, per germline (reference sequence). Trimming cost V 7 bases and J 1 base, with 7 bases left between them. The CDR3 DNA sequence: TGTGCCAGCAAGGGGGGGAACACTGAAGCTTTCTTT. Its translation is CASKGGNTEAFF.

The sample holds a few counts of this clonotype. The gene calls are TRBV5-1 and TRBJ1-1; D possibly corresponds to TRBD1 (6 bases). The CDR3 runs to 14 residues. V lost 7 bases and J 5 bases, leaving 18 bases between the germline ends. Germline V gives CDR1 SGHRS, CDR2 YFSETQ. CDR3: CASSMGGLGTEAFF. CDR3 DNA: TGCGCCAGCTCCATGGGGGGGCTCGGGACTGAAGCTTTCTTT.

This clonotype occurred many times. DNA of the CDR3: TGTGCCAGCAGCTCCGACGCAGGGGGTAATGAAAAACTGTTTTTT. Its translation is CASSSDAGGNEKLFF. The chain couples TRBV6-1 to TRBJ1-4, with 7 bases identical to TRBD1. Losses at the gene ends were 6 bases for V and 4 bases for J; bases not matched to a gene: 8. CDR3 length equals 15 residues. Germline values: CDR1 MNHNS, CDR2 SASEGT.

On this clonotype itself: A read error may account for a junction end that differs from germline. The V gene is TRBV4-1, the J gene TRBJ2-7; TRBD1 matches at 7 bases. Germline V gives CDR1 MGHRA, CDR2 YSYEKL. This CDR3 is built from 14 residues. CDR3: CASSQGDSSYEQCF. CDR3 nucleotide sequence: TGCGCCAGCAGCCAAGGGGACAGCTCCTACGAGCAGTGCTTC.

This clonotype was recorded at least ten times. The chain links TRBV5-1 to TRBJ2-1; maybe TRBD2 (5 bases). Germline V CDR1 and CDR2: SGHRS, YFSETQ. There are 14 residues in the CDR3. V was pared by 0 bases and J by 5 bases, with 9 bases between. CDR3 DNA: TGCGCCAGCAGCTTGGAGGTCGGGGACAATGAGCAGTTCTTC. This codes for CASSLEVGDNEQFF.

This clonotype has ten or more counts. The rearrangement joins TRBV20-1 to TRBJ1-2, with 9 positions matching TRBD1. Germline CDR1 DFQATT, CDR2 SNEGSKA (reference sequence). J gave up 2 bases and V 0 bases, and 4 bases lay outside the gene matches. The CDR3 spans 15 residues. CDR3 sequence: CSARETGGLNYGYTF. CDR3 bases: TGCAGTGCTAGAGAGACAGGGGGACTGAACTATGGCTACACCTTC.

As for this clonotype: A much larger clone lies a single base off, so this may be a read error. The chain employs TRBV20-1 and TRBJ1-5; weak D call: TRBD1 (5 bases). CDR1 DFQATT and CDR2 SNEGSKA come from the germline V gene (reference sequence). The CDR3 has 13 amino acids. This CDR3 reads CGARGYSNQPQHF. The CDR3 DNA sequence: TGCGGTGCAAGGGGTTATAGCAATCAGCCCCAGCATTTT.

The table lists this clonotype with many counts. The V call is TRBV12-3 or TRBV12-4, the J call TRBJ2-7; D is unresolved. V lost 6 bases to trimming and J lost 7 bases, with 16 bases between them. This CDR3 is 13 amino acids long. Here the CDR3 DNA reads TGTGCCAGCAGCCGAGTCCCCGGACCAGAGCAGTACTTC. It yields the protein CASSRVPGPEQYF.

As regards this clonotype: It may be a read error: a sequence one base away is much more abundant. J is TRBJ1-2 and V is TRBV28, with D tentatively TRBD1 (5 bases). This CDR3 region has 14 residues. Germline V gene sequence: CDR1 MDHEN, CDR2 SYDVKM. CDR3 sequence (DNA): TGTGCCGGCAGTCTAACCCGCAGGGTGCATGGCTACACCTTC. This translates into CAGSLTRRVHGYTF.

The chain links TRBV2 to TRBJ1-5; D unresolved. The CDR3 is 14 amino acids. Trimming cost V 6 bases and J 2 bases, with 11 bases left between them. Per the germline V gene, CDR1 is SNHLY and CDR2 is FYNNEI. This chain's CDR3 is CASRWQRGNQPQHF. The CDR3 DNA sequence: TGTGCCAGCAGATGGCAGCGTGGCAATCAGCCCCAGCATTTT.

The sample holds many counts of this clonotype. This chain uses TRBV29-1 with TRBJ1-2; D is ambiguous. The CDR3 has 14 amino acids. The germline V gene has CDR1 SQVTM and CDR2 ANQGSEA. Trimming removed 0 bases from V and 1 base from J, with 9 bases in between. The CDR3 DNA is TGCAGCGTTGAAGATTTTGGCAGTAACTATGGCTACACCTTC. Its protein product is CSVEDFGSNYGYTF. Combining the CDR3 with reference TRBV29-1 and TRBJ1-2 gives the whole variable domain SAVISQKPSRDICQRGTSLTIQCQVDSQVTMMFWYRQQPGQSLTLIATANQGSEATYESGFVIDKFPISRPNLTFSTLTVSNMSPEDSSIYLCSVEDFGSNYGYTFGSGTRLTVV.

This clonotype has just a few counts. This rearrangement joins TRBV29-1 to TRBJ2-1; 11 bases align to TRBD2. Per the germline V gene, CDR1 is SQVTM and CDR2 is ANQGSEA. V lost 6 bases to trimming and J lost 5 bases; unmatched junction nucleotides: 3. The CDR3 loop spans 13 amino acids. The chain's CDR3 is CSVRTSGHNEQFF. The CDR3 DNA reads as TGCAGCGTGCGGACTAGCGGGCACAATGAGCAGTTCTTC.

This clonotype was recorded at least ten times. The chain couples TRBV5-5 to TRBJ2-7, with D perhaps TRBD2 (6 bases). The CDR3 is 15 residues long. V was trimmed by 4 bases and J by 1 base, leaving 15 bases between them. CDR1 is SGHKS and CDR2 is YYEKEE in the germline V gene (reference sequence). The CDR3 DNA reads as TGTGCCAGCAGCACCGGGGGATATTCGTCCTACGAGCAGTACTTC. Translating it yields CASSTGGYSSYEQYF.

This clonotype was seen many times. The V and J genes are TRBV10-3 and TRBJ1-5; D is possibly TRBD1 (6 bases). The CDR3 runs 15 residues. Deletions cut 5 bases from V and 4 bases from J, with 15 bases between. The germline CDR1 and CDR2 sequences are ENHRY and SYGVKD. The CDR3 loop reads CAISTDGQLNQPQHF. The CDR3 bases are TGTGCCATCAGTACCGATGGACAGTTGAATCAGCCCCAGCATTTT.

In this sample, this clonotype turned up many times. The chain has TRBV6-5 and TRBJ1-1, with 9 bases lining up with TRBD1. This CDR3 spans 18 amino acids. With 0 bases clipped from V and 3 bases from J, the junction kept 11 bases outside the gene matches. CDR1 is MNHEY, CDR2 SVGAGI, per germline. CDR3 nucleotides: TGTGCCAGCAGTTACTCAACTCCGGGACAGGGCAGGGACACTGAAGCTTTCTTT. Protein sequence: CASSYSTPGQGRDTEAFF.

This rearrangement joins TRBV29-1 to TRBJ1-2, with a possible D match to TRBD1 (6 bases). Trimming stripped 2 bases from V and 8 bases from J, with 15 bases between. The length of the CDR3 is 13 residues. Germline V CDR1 and CDR2: SQVTM, ANQGSEA. CDR3 sequence: CSVEFPGAVGYTF. CDR3 in DNA: TGCAGCGTTGAATTCCCAGGGGCTGTCGGCTACACCTTC. The full variable domain, with the rest looked up from reference TRBV29-1 and TRBJ1-2, is SAVISQKPSRDICQRGTSLTIQCQVDSQVTMMFWYRQQPGQSLTLIATANQGSEATYESGFVIDKFPISRPNLTFSTLTVSNMSPEDSSIYLCSVEFPGAVGYTFGSGTRLTVV.

This clonotype came up many times. The V gene is TRBV3-1, the J gene TRBJ2-2, with 12 bases lining up with TRBD2. The ends lost 4 bases at V and 2 bases at J; junction bases unmatched: 8. The CDR3 length is 18 residues. Germline CDR1 and CDR2: LGHDT and YNNKEL (reference sequence). The CDR3 sequence: CASSPTRLAGENTGELFF. The CDR3, as DNA: TGTGCCAGCAGCCCAACTCGACTAGCGGGGGAAAACACCGGGGAGCTGTTTTTT.

The V call is TRBV4-2, the J call TRBJ2-3; tentatively, D is TRBD2 (6 bases). There are 15 residues in the CDR3. Trimming cost V 1 base and J 0 bases, with 8 bases left between them. Germline CDR1 and CDR2: LGHNA and YNFKEQ. CDR3 DNA: TGTGCCAGCAGCCAAGGTGGAGGGAGCACAGATACGCAGTATTTT. Its translation: CASSQGGGSTDTQYF.